The entry below describes one T cell receptor (beta chain). The sample is drawn from a study of blood T cells in healthy people across ages. A second PCR of about 7 to 12 cycles used a sample-barcoded 5' primer and a J-beta primer mix. TCRdb passed the 5' RACE reads through MiXCR, listing each CDR3 protein once. The sample has about 1.4 million distinct CDR3 sequences, 55% to 75% seen once. Trimming took 5 bases from V and 8 from J; bases not matched to a gene: 3. There are 13 residues in the CDR3. Germline V lookup: CDR1 SGHTA, CDR2 FQGNSA. Sequencing was done on a sample of blood. The rearrangement uses TRBV7-2 and TRBJ2-1; 10 nucleotides match TRBD2. The sequence derives from a man aged 18 to 29 in good health. CDR3 nucleotides: TGTGCCAGCAGCGATGGACTAGCGGATGAGCAGTTCTTC. It is translated as CASSDGLADEQFF.